This passage covers 25 T cell receptor beta chains from one sample sequenced in a study of T cells in Graves' hyperthyroidism and ophthalmopathy. TCR beta CDR3 region amplification was performed from RNA transcripts. With the HTBI primer set, the TCR CDR3 went through a first round of RT-PCR. MiXCR, applied by TCRdb to the multiplex PCR reads, yields one record per CDR3 protein. Of around 600,000 distinct CDR3 sequences detected, 12% to 15% appear once; the ten largest clones hold about 6.6%. Sequencing was performed on blood. These receptors originate from a woman younger than 35 with Graves' ophthalmopathy.

V gene TRBV6-5 combines with J gene TRBJ1-2; D is unresolved. V lost 2 bases, J lost 4 bases, and 8 bases lay in between. Germline V lookup: CDR1 MNHEY, CDR2 SVGAGI. This CDR3 has 13 residues. CDR3 nucleotide sequence: TGTGCCAGCAGTTACGTGTCCAGCTATGGCTACACCTTC. Its protein is CASSYVSSYGYTF.

This clonotype was counted many times. The rearrangement joins TRBV20-1 to TRBJ1-2, with D possibly TRBD1 on 6 matching bases. The V end was cut by 6 bases, the J end by 4 bases, with 18 bases between. The CDR3 covers 14 residues. CDR1 DFQATT and CDR2 SNEGSKA come from the germline V gene (reference sequence). The CDR3: CSASLLQGIYGYTF. The DNA of the CDR3 is TGCAGTGCATCCCTTTTACAGGGAATCTATGGCTACACCTTC.

The chain is built from TRBV19 and TRBJ1-5, with a weak D call TRBD1 (5 bases). The CDR3 extends over 14 amino acids. Trimming pared 6 bases from V and 4 bases from J, leaving 13 bases between. From germline, CDR1 is LNHDA and CDR2 SQIVND (reference sequence). For the CDR3, the DNA is TGTGCCAGTAGCTTGACAGAGGGTAATCAGCCCCAGCATTTT. This gives the protein CASSLTEGNQPQHF.

This clonotype has a handful of counts. The rearrangement joins TRBV7-3 to TRBJ2-1, with TRBD2 matching over 11 bases. Germline trimming cut 5 bases from V and 5 bases from J; bases unmatched to any gene: 5. Germline V gene sequence: CDR1 SGHTA, CDR2 FQGTGA. The CDR3 consists of 15 residues. The CDR3 loop is CASSIPGLADNEQFF. The DNA for the CDR3 is TGTGCCAGCAGCATACCGGGACTAGCGGACAATGAGCAGTTCTTC.

This clonotype was seen more than once but under ten times. V is TRBV9 and J is TRBJ1-2; 7 bases are shared with TRBD1. V gave up 3 bases and J gave up 0 bases; unmatched junction bases: 5. Germline CDR1 is SGDLS and CDR2 is YYNGEE. The CDR3 spans 15 residues. Here the CDR3 DNA reads TGTGCCAGCAGCGCCACAGGGGAGGCTAACTATGGCTACACCTTC. Its protein product is CASSATGEANYGYTF.

At least ten counts were recorded for this clonotype. The CDR3 protein is CSVEARRGTEAFF. CDR3 nucleotide sequence: TGCAGCGTTGAAGCTCGGAGGGGCACTGAAGCTTTCTTT. This chain links TRBV29-1 with TRBJ1-1; tentative D call: TRBD1 (5 bases). V lost 1 base and J lost 4, with 10 bases in between. Germline loops: CDR1 SQVTM, CDR2 ANQGSEA. The CDR3 has 13 amino acids.

This clonotype occurred many times. This chain uses TRBV18 with TRBJ1-5, with 8 bases matching TRBD1. The V gene end was trimmed by 3 bases and the J gene end by 7 bases; junction bases not matched to a gene: 5. Germline V gene sequence: CDR1 KGHSH, CDR2 LQKENI. The CDR3 is made up of 14 amino acids. CDR3 loop: CASSPGTGQQPQHF. The CDR3, as DNA: TGTGCCAGCTCACCCGGGACAGGTCAACAGCCCCAGCATTTT.

This clonotype showed up just a few times. This chain connects TRBV7-9 to TRBJ2-1; TRBD1 matches 9 bases. Germline V gene sequence: CDR1 SEHNR, CDR2 FQNEAQ (reference sequence). CDR3 length: 14 amino acids. Losses at the gene ends were 10 bases for V and 10 bases for J; bases not matched to a gene: 14. CDR3 sequence (DNA): TGTGCCACCGAAAACTCGGGACAGGGCTGGGAGCAGTTCTTC. Translating it yields CATENSGQGWEQFF. The full variable domain, with the rest looked up from reference TRBV7-9 and TRBJ2-1, is DTGVSQNPRHKITKRGQNVTFRCDPISEHNRLYWYRQTLGQGPEFLTYFQNEAQLEKSRLLSDRFSAERPKGSFSTLEIQRTEQGDSAMYLCATENSGQGWEQFFGPGTRLTVL.

Of note for this clonotype: With a much larger clone just one base away, this may be a read error. The chain employs TRBV20-1 and TRBJ1-1, with D perhaps matching TRBD1 (5 bases). There are 16 residues in the CDR3. Germline CDR1 is DFQATT and CDR2 is SNEGSKA (reference sequence). Trimming pared 1 base from V and 1 base from J, leaving 16 bases between. CDR3 bases: TGCAGTGCTAGAGGTCATGGGGGGGGGACGAACACTGAAGCTTTCTTT. Protein sequence: CSARGHGGGTNTEAFF.

There are many counts of this clonotype. The chain carries TRBV30 and TRBJ2-1, with 11 bases that match TRBD2. CDR3 size: 16 residues. Germline-derived CDR1 and CDR2 are GTSNPN and SVGIG (reference sequence). V lost 1 base and J lost 4; bases outside the gene matches: 6. The CDR3 spells CAWSAPGLAVYNEQFF. CDR3 coding DNA: TGTGCCTGGAGTGCACCGGGACTAGCGGTATACAATGAGCAGTTCTTC.

This clonotype has a handful of counts. This chain links TRBV5-1 with TRBJ2-1, with 9 bases identical to TRBD2. This CDR3 has 16 amino acids. CDR1 is SGHRS and CDR2 is YFSETQ in the germline V gene. The J segment lost 7 bases and the V segment lost 0 bases, leaving 8 bases of the junction unmatched. The CDR3 region is CASSLGLAASGNEQFF. DNA of the CDR3: TGCGCCAGCAGCTTGGGACTAGCGGCCTCGGGTAATGAGCAGTTCTTC.

This clonotype occurred many times. The chain recombines TRBV27 with TRBJ2-7, with 13 bases lining up with TRBD2. The germline CDR1 and CDR2 sequences are MNHEY and SMNVEV (reference sequence). The CDR3 is 14 amino acids. Germline trimming cut 5 bases from V and 6 bases from J; bases unmatched to any gene: 4. CDR3 sequence reads: CASSRGTSGIEQYF. The CDR3 DNA reads as TGTGCCAGCAGTCGAGGGACTAGCGGGATCGAGCAGTACTTC.

The rearrangement joins TRBV7-6 to TRBJ2-3; maybe TRBD2 (5 bases). Germline CDR1 is SGHVS and CDR2 is FNYEAQ. The CDR3 is 14 amino acids. V lost 1 base and J 3 bases, leaving 8 bases between the germline ends. This chain's CDR3 is CASSLVERTDTQYF. CDR3 DNA: TGTGCCAGCAGCTTAGTGGAGCGGACAGATACGCAGTATTTT.

In its sample, this clonotype was seen many times. V gene TRBV3-1 combines with J gene TRBJ1-6; D not resolved. Germline CDR1 is LGHDT and CDR2 is YNNKEL (reference sequence). V was pared by 4 bases and J by 1 base, with 5 bases between. This CDR3 region has 14 residues. The chain's CDR3 is CASSLESYNSPLHF. The CDR3 nucleotides are TGTGCCAGCAGCCTCGAGTCCTATAATTCACCCCTCCACTTT.

The sample holds many counts of this clonotype. This chain links TRBV9 with TRBJ1-2; D is ambiguous. This CDR3 region has 13 residues. Germline V gene sequence: CDR1 SGDLS, CDR2 YYNGEE. V was trimmed by 3 bases and J by 8 bases, leaving 14 bases between them. The CDR3 coding sequence is TGTGCCAGCAGCGCGTTCCCGCCTCAGGGCTACACCTTC. It specifies CASSAFPPQGYTF.

This sequence joins TRBV9 and TRBJ1-1, with 12 bases fitting TRBD1. The V gene end was trimmed by 3 bases and the J gene end by 5 bases; junction bases not matched to a gene: 5. The V gene's germline CDR1 is SGDLS and CDR2 YYNGEE. The CDR3 totals 15 residues. The CDR3 sequence is CASSEGGQGATEAFF. The DNA of the CDR3 is TGTGCCAGCAGCGAGGGGGGACAGGGGGCAACTGAAGCTTTCTTT.

This clonotype came up many times. CDR3 bases: TGTGCCAGCAGCCTCTGGGGACACACCCTTTCCTACAATGAGCAGTTCTTC. Its protein product is CASSLWGHTLSYNEQFF. The rearrangement joins TRBV11-3 to TRBJ2-1; D is perhaps TRBD1 (6 bases). Trimming cost V 5 bases and J 1 base, with 18 bases left between them. Germline lookup yields CDR1 SGHNT and CDR2 YENEEA. The CDR3 consists of 17 residues.

This clonotype was found a few times. The chain uses TRBV19 and TRBJ1-3; D gene ambiguous. Per the germline V gene, CDR1 is LNHDA and CDR2 is SQIVND (reference sequence). CDR3 length: 13 residues. V was trimmed by 4 bases and J by 4 bases, leaving 8 bases between them. In DNA form, the CDR3 reads TGTGCCAGTAGTACCCTGGGCGGAAACACCATATATTTT. This codes for CASSTLGGNTIYF.

This clonotype has just a few counts. This sequence may be a read error, since a much larger clone differs from it by one base. J is TRBJ2-3 and V is TRBV5-1, with D tentatively TRBD1 (5 bases). Trimming removed 5 bases at V and 4 bases at J, with 17 bases between. The CDR3 runs 15 residues. Germline V gene data show CDR1 as SGHRS and CDR2 as YFSETQ. The CDR3 sequence is CASRPGSGLPDTQYF. As DNA, the CDR3 is TGCGCCAGCAGGCCCGGGTCAGGGTTACCAGATACGCAGTATTTT.

This clonotype was picked up a small number of times. The V gene is TRBV6-1, the J gene TRBJ1-5; D gene unclear. The CDR3 is 16 amino acids. V shed 3 bases and J shed 6 bases, with 18 bases lying between them. From germline, CDR1 is MNHNS and CDR2 SASEGT. The CDR3 is CASSDMASLEGQPQHF. The DNA of the CDR3 is TGTGCCAGCAGTGACATGGCGAGCCTTGAGGGTCAGCCCCAGCATTTT.

In this sample, this clonotype turned up many times. The rearrangement uses TRBV12-3 or TRBV12-4 and TRBJ2-7; TRBD1 matches 8 bases. V shed 4 bases and J 5 bases; nucleotides not matched to a gene: 10. This CDR3 has 15 amino acids. In nucleotides, the CDR3 is TGTGCCAGCAGTTCAAGACAGGGGAGGAAGAACGAGCAGTACTTC. It yields the protein CASSSRQGRKNEQYF.

The chain has TRBV7-9 and TRBJ1-5; D is uncertain. V lost 0 bases and J 5 bases, leaving 8 bases between the germline ends. The germline CDR1 and CDR2 sequences are SEHNR and FQNEAQ (reference sequence). The CDR3 has 14 amino acids. In nucleotides, the CDR3 is TGTGCCAGCAGCTTAGCCAGTAGTTATCAGCCCCAGCATTTT. This translates into CASSLASSYQPQHF.

This clonotype has at least ten counts. The rearrangement links TRBV6-1 to TRBJ2-1; D gene ambiguous. The V and J ends lost 1 base and 2 bases respectively, with 9 bases between them. The germline gives CDR1 MNHNS, CDR2 SASEGT. This CDR3 spans 15 amino acids. DNA for the CDR3: TGTGCCAGCAGTGAAGAACCTCACCCCTACAATGAGCAGTTCTTC. It encodes CASSEEPHPYNEQFF.

This clonotype was found many times. The J gene is TRBJ2-1, the V gene TRBV28; D might be TRBD2 (5 bases). The CDR3 is made up of 15 amino acids. The V end was cut by 6 bases, the J end by 1 base, with 13 bases between. Looked up from germline, CDR1 is MDHEN and CDR2 is SYDVKM. The CDR3 sequence: CASSRTGWSYNEQFF. The DNA for the CDR3 is TGTGCCAGCAGCCGGACTGGCTGGTCCTACAATGAGCAGTTCTTC. Complete variable domain (other parts from reference TRBV28 and TRBJ2-1): DVKVTQSSRYLVKRTGEKVFLECVQDMDHENMFWYRQDPGLGLRLIYFSYDVKMKEKGDIPEGYSVSREKKERFSLILESASTNQTSMYLCASSRTGWSYNEQFFGPGTRLTVL.

This clonotype was observed at least ten times. V and J are TRBV7-2 and TRBJ2-1; 11 nucleotides match TRBD2. The CDR3 extends over 15 amino acids. Germline lookup yields CDR1 SGHTA and CDR2 FQGNSA. J was trimmed by 8 bases and V by 0 bases; bases with no gene match: 3. CDR3 protein: CASSLALAGVHEQFF. Here the CDR3 DNA reads TGTGCCAGCAGCTTAGCACTAGCGGGAGTCCATGAGCAGTTCTTC.